These 29 T cell receptor beta chains were sequenced from one sample in a study of OX40 agonist ivuxolimab in advanced cancers. Sequenced by immunoSEQ multiplex PCR; TCRdb stores in-frame clones only, minus some. The sample carries 50,000 to 60,000 clones, around 79% recorded once. This sample comprised CD4+ or CD8+ T cells sorted from blood, obtained in a trial of the OX40 agonist ivuxolimab. These receptors all come from an adult with an advanced solid tumor such as melanoma, head and neck, liver or kidney cancer.

V is TRBV4-1 and J is TRBJ1-3; D gene ambiguous. The germline V and J ends were trimmed by 0 bases and 2 bases, with 11 bases remaining between them. This CDR3 is built from 16 residues. Germline-derived CDR1 and CDR2 are MGHRA and YSYEKL. The CDR3 loop reads CASSQDAGMAGNTIYF. The CDR3 DNA reads TGCGCCAGCAGCCAAGATGCCGGGATGGCTGGAAACACCATATATTTT.

V gene TRBV19 combines with J gene TRBJ2-1; tentatively, D is TRBD2 (6 bases). The CDR3 contains 15 residues. The V and J ends lost 4 bases and 4 bases respectively, with 14 bases between them. CDR1 is LNHDA, CDR2 SQIVND, per germline (reference sequence). CDR3 sequence reads: CASSRGLARYNEQFF. In nucleotides, the CDR3 is TGTGCCAGTAGTAGGGGTCTAGCGAGGTACAATGAGCAGTTCTTC.

This rearrangement joins TRBV7-9 to TRBJ2-7; D uncertain. Germline CDR1 is SEHNR and CDR2 is FQNEAQ (reference sequence). V was pared by 8 bases and J by 4 bases, with 21 bases between. This CDR3 spans 15 amino acids. CDR3 sequence reads: CASLNGPPSIYEQYF. The CDR3 region has the DNA TGTGCCAGCCTAAACGGACCACCCTCAATATACGAGCAGTACTTC.

This chain joins TRBV11-1 and TRBJ2-2; D ambiguous. Germline CDR1 SGHAT, CDR2 FQDESV (reference sequence). The CDR3 is 16 amino acids. Trimming cost V 5 bases and J 2 bases, with 15 bases left between them. The CDR3: CASSPDYGRNTGELFF. The CDR3 DNA is TGTGCCAGCAGCCCCGATTATGGGCGCAACACCGGGGAGCTGTTTTTT. The entire variable domain, with the rest obtained from reference TRBV11-1 and TRBJ2-2, is as follows: EAEVAQSPRYKITEKSQAVAFWCDPISGHATLYWYRQILGQGPELLVQFQDESVVDDSQLPKDRFSAERLKGVDSTLKIQPAELGDSAMYLCASSPDYGRNTGELFFGEGSRLTVL.

The chain uses TRBV18 and TRBJ2-7, with D perhaps TRBD2 (5 bases). The V and J ends lost 2 bases and 1 base respectively, with 9 bases between them. Germline CDR1 KGHSH, CDR2 LQKENI. This CDR3 comprises 14 residues. Here the CDR3 reads CASSPSGDSYEQYF. In DNA form, the CDR3 reads TGTGCCAGCTCACCAAGCGGAGATTCCTACGAGCAGTACTTC.

This chain uses TRBV30 with TRBJ2-1; D assignment may be TRBD1 or TRBD2 (5 bases each). Per the germline V gene, CDR1 is GTSNPN and CDR2 is SVGIG (reference sequence). The ends were cut back, 1 base at V and 8 bases at J, with 15 bases in the middle. The CDR3 totals 14 residues. CDR3 region: CAWSAGRRLYEQFF. CDR3 coding DNA: TGTGCCTGGAGTGCGGGGCGTCGGCTATATGAGCAGTTCTTC.

Only one count was recorded for this clone. V usage is TRBV19 and J usage is TRBJ2-1; D may match TRBD1 or TRBD2 (5 bases each). The CDR3 is made up of 14 amino acids. V gave up 8 bases and J gave up 4 bases, with 15 bases separating them. Germline V gene lookup returns CDR1 LNHDA and CDR2 SQIVND (reference sequence). The CDR3 is CASSRDRRYNEQFF. The CDR3 bases are TGTGCCAGTTCCCGGGACCGGCGGTACAATGAGCAGTTCTTC. The full variable domain, its missing parts supplied by reference TRBV19 and TRBJ2-1, is DGGITQSPKYLFRKEGQNVTLSCEQNLNHDAMYWYRQDPGQGLRLIYYSQIVNDFQKGDIAEGYSVSREKKESFPLTVTSAQKNPTAFYLCASSRDRRYNEQFFGPGTRLTVL.

The chain recombines TRBV19 with TRBJ1-2; 9 bases agree with TRBD1. From germline, CDR1 is LNHDA and CDR2 SQIVND (reference sequence). V lost 3 bases to trimming and J lost 4 bases; unmatched junction nucleotides: 6. This CDR3 is built from 15 residues. In DNA, the CDR3 is TGTGCCAGTAGTATTAGGACAGGGGTCCTCTATGGCTACACCTTC. Translating it yields CASSIRTGVLYGYTF. Together with reference TRBV19 and TRBJ1-2, the CDR3 gives the full variable domain: DGGITQSPKYLFRKEGQNVTLSCEQNLNHDAMYWYRQDPGQGLRLIYYSQIVNDFQKGDIAEGYSVSREKKESFPLTVTSAQKNPTAFYLCASSIRTGVLYGYTFGSGTRLTVV.

The gene calls are TRBV10-3 and TRBJ2-7; 9 bases align to TRBD1. V gave up 9 bases and J gave up 3 bases; unmatched junction bases: 6. The CDR3 consists of 13 residues. Germline lookup yields CDR1 ENHRY and CDR2 SYGVKD. CDR3 region: CAMGTGIGYEQYF. CDR3 in DNA: TGTGCCATGGGGACAGGGATCGGCTACGAGCAGTACTTC.

The chain has TRBV6-5 and TRBJ1-2; D is unclear. Trimming left V 5 bases short and J 8 bases short, with 12 bases between. CDR1 MNHEY and CDR2 SVGAGI come from the germline V gene. The length of the CDR3 is 12 residues. CDR3 sequence reads: CASSGQVQGYTF. CDR3 DNA: TGTGCCAGCAGTGGGCAGGTACAAGGCTACACCTTC.

The genes are TRBV5-4 and TRBJ1-5, with D unclear. The V and J ends lost 6 bases and 4 bases respectively, with 11 bases between them. Germline CDR1 SGHNT, CDR2 YYREEE (reference sequence). CDR3 size: 13 residues. CDR3 DNA sequence: TGTGCCAGCACCACCGACCTTAATCAGCCCCAGCATTTT. Protein product: CASTTDLNQPQHF.

The rearrangement links TRBV27 to TRBJ2-5; D not resolved. Germline CDR1 reads MNHEY; CDR2 reads SMNVEV (reference sequence). V lost 5 bases to trimming and J lost 0 bases, with 4 bases between them. The length of the CDR3 is 12 residues. CDR3 region: CASSPNQETQYF. The CDR3 DNA reads TGTGCCAGCAGTCCCAACCAAGAGACCCAGTACTTC.

The chain joins TRBV28 to TRBJ1-5; 11 bases match TRBD1. CDR1 is MDHEN and CDR2 is SYDVKM in the germline V gene. The CDR3 covers 15 residues. V dropped 5 bases and J dropped 4; count of bases not matched to a gene: 4. Written as DNA, the CDR3 is TGTGCCAGCAGTACCGGACAGGGGGCAAATCAGCCCCAGCATTTT. Translated, it gives CASSTGQGANQPQHF.

This chain links TRBV23-1 with TRBJ1-1, with TRBD1 identical over 10 bases. TRBV23-1 belongs to the ORF category, with a function that is uncertain. With 8 bases clipped from V and 5 bases from J, the junction kept 23 bases outside the gene matches. CDR3 length equals 19 residues. Here the CDR3 DNA reads TGCGCCAGCGATCTCTTCAACGGACAGGGGGGTCATATCCCGACTGAAGCTTTCTTT. Translating gives CASDLFNGQGGHIPTEAFF.

The V call is TRBV11-1, the J call TRBJ2-5, with D uncertain. The CDR3 covers 15 residues. The germline CDR1 and CDR2 sequences are SGHAT and FQDESV (reference sequence). V lost 0 bases and J 1 base, leaving 9 bases between the germline ends. The CDR3: CASSLAGYSQETQYF. The CDR3 nucleotides read TGTGCCAGCAGCTTAGCGGGGTATTCCCAAGAGACCCAGTACTTC. Drawing the rest from reference TRBV11-1 and TRBJ2-5, the complete variable domain is EAEVAQSPRYKITEKSQAVAFWCDPISGHATLYWYRQILGQGPELLVQFQDESVVDDSQLPKDRFSAERLKGVDSTLKIQPAELGDSAMYLCASSLAGYSQETQYFGPGTRLLVL.

This clone was detected only once. The V call is TRBV7-9, the J call TRBJ2-5, with D unclear. Germline V lookup: CDR1 SEHNR, CDR2 FQNEAQ (reference sequence). This CDR3 has 14 amino acids. Trimming took off 0 bases at V and 5 bases at J, with 10 bases between the two ends. The CDR3 nucleotides are TGTGCCAGCAGCTTAGCTTTGCGTGGGGAGACCCAGTACTTC. Its translation is CASSLALRGETQYF. Drawing the rest from reference TRBV7-9 and TRBJ2-5, the complete variable domain is DTGVSQNPRHKITKRGQNVTFRCDPISEHNRLYWYRQTLGQGPEFLTYFQNEAQLEKSRLLSDRFSAERPKGSFSTLEIQRTEQGDSAMYLCASSLALRGETQYFGPGTRLLVL.

This CDR3 is CASARGDTGELFF. The CDR3 coding sequence is TGCGCCAGCGCCAGGGGAGACACCGGGGAGCTGTTTTTT. The chain recombines TRBV5-1 with TRBJ2-2; a weak D match, TRBD1 (6 bases). The CDR3 consists of 13 residues. V lost 7 bases and J lost 3, with 10 bases in between. Germline CDR1 SGHRS, CDR2 YFSETQ.

This clone was counted between two and nine times. One end of the junction is discordant with germline, which a read error may explain. The chain recombines TRBV7-7 with TRBJ2-2, with 9 bases lining up with TRBD2. The CDR3 is made up of 18 amino acids. From germline, CDR1 is SSHAT and CDR2 FNYEAQ (reference sequence). Here the CDR3 DNA reads TGTGCTAGCAGCTTAATGGTAGCGGGAGAATTTAACCCCGGGGAGCTGTTTTTT. Protein product: CASSLMVAGEFNPGELFF.

The chain has TRBV6-6 and TRBJ2-5; 11 positions agree with TRBD2. The germline gives CDR1 MNHNY, CDR2 SVGAGI (reference sequence). V gave up 7 bases and J gave up 1 base; unmatched junction bases: 5. The CDR3 consists of 15 residues. The CDR3 reads CASTRLAGPQETQYF. CDR3 bases: TGTGCCAGCACCAGACTAGCGGGGCCCCAAGAGACCCAGTACTTC.

The chain has TRBV4-1 and TRBJ2-1, with no clear D. The CDR3 has 14 residues. Germline V CDR1 and CDR2: MGHRA, YSYEKL. The germline V and J ends were trimmed by 2 bases and 9 bases, with 14 bases remaining between them. The CDR3 bases are TGCGCCAGCAGCCAACCGGTAGAGTATGTTGAGCAGTTCTTC. Its protein product is CASSQPVEYVEQFF.

This clone appeared a few times. The gene calls are TRBV7-6 and TRBJ2-6; no definite D call. V was trimmed by 1 base and J by 4 bases, leaving 8 bases between them. Per germline, CDR1 SGHVS and CDR2 FNYEAQ. CDR3 size: 15 residues. CDR3 nucleotides: TGTGCCAGCAGCTTAGACGAGCAAGGGGCCAACGTCCTGACTTTC. Translating gives CASSLDEQGANVLTF.

V usage is TRBV5-1 and J usage is TRBJ1-2, with D perhaps matching TRBD1 (5 bases). The CDR3 length is 13 residues. The V end was cut by 3 bases, the J end by 8 bases, with 14 bases between. Germline V gene sequence: CDR1 SGHRS, CDR2 YFSETQ. DNA for the CDR3: TGCGCCAGCAGCTCTTTGGGGGTCGAAGGCTACACCTTC. Its protein product is CASSSLGVEGYTF.

This CDR3 reads CASSLDGGGTGELFF. CDR3 nucleotides: TGTGCCAGCAGCTTAGATGGGGGTGGGACCGGGGAGCTGTTTTTT. This rearrangement joins TRBV5-4 to TRBJ2-2, with D perhaps being TRBD1 or TRBD2 (5 bases each). Germline V gene sequence: CDR1 SGHNT, CDR2 YYREEE (reference sequence). The CDR3 has 15 amino acids. Deletions cut 2 bases from V and 5 bases from J, with 13 bases between.

This chain links TRBV6-1 with TRBJ2-7; D might be TRBD1 (6 bases). Trimming took 2 bases from V and 6 from J, leaving 14 bases between them. The germline V gene encodes CDR1 MNHNS and CDR2 SASEGT. The CDR3 is made up of 14 amino acids. This CDR3 is CASSELTVRGEQYF. CDR3 coding DNA: TGTGCCAGCAGTGAACTGACAGTCAGGGGCGAGCAGTACTTC.

This clone was recorded only once. The V call is TRBV4-1, the J call TRBJ2-7; possibly TRBD1 for D (6 bases). Germline CDR1 is MGHRA and CDR2 is YSYEKL. CDR3 length: 15 residues. Trimming took off 4 bases at V and 1 base at J, with 14 bases between the two ends. The CDR3 DNA is TGCGCCAGCAGCCGGGGGCAGGGACGTTCCTACGAGCAGTACTTC. Translating gives CASSRGQGRSYEQYF.

There are a few counts of this clone. V and J are TRBV10-3 and TRBJ2-7; no definite D call. The CDR3 runs to 12 residues. Trimming pared 4 bases from V and 5 bases from J, leaving 9 bases between. In germline, CDR1 is ENHRY, CDR2 SYGVKD. CDR3 DNA sequence: TGTGCCATCAGTGCCTACAGCGACGAGCAGTACTTC. The encoded protein is CAISAYSDEQYF.

The table lists this clone with a few counts. CDR3 amino acids: CASSYDRIYGYTF. In DNA form, the CDR3 reads TGTGCCAGCAGTTACGACAGGATCTATGGCTACACCTTC. V is TRBV6-6 and J is TRBJ1-2, with D possibly being TRBD1 (6 bases). The CDR3 spans 13 residues. In germline, CDR1 is MNHNY, CDR2 SVGAGI (reference sequence). Trimming left V 2 bases short and J 4 bases short, with 8 bases between.

V gene TRBV6-1 combines with J gene TRBJ1-2; D remains unclear. V lost 4 bases, J lost 3 bases, and 9 bases lay in between. The CDR3 runs to 13 residues. Germline CDR1 reads MNHNS; CDR2 reads SASEGT. The CDR3 spells CASSARLYYGYTF. As DNA, the CDR3 is TGTGCCAGCAGTGCACGGCTATACTATGGCTACACCTTC.

The chain couples TRBV5-1 to TRBJ1-1, with TRBD1 matching over 7 bases. Germline V gene sequence: CDR1 SGHRS, CDR2 YFSETQ. This CDR3 has 17 amino acids. With V trimmed by 0 bases and J by 0 bases, 8 bases remained unmatched. CDR3 sequence: CASSLDRGNTMNTEAFF. Written as DNA, the CDR3 is TGCGCCAGCAGCTTGGACAGGGGAAATACCATGAACACTGAAGCTTTCTTT.